These 15 T cell receptor beta chains were all obtained from the same sample, sequenced in a study of PD-1 blockade in classical Hodgkin lymphoma. Assay: immunoSEQ multiplex PCR; the TCRdb copy retains only in-frame clones and omits some. This table holds tens of thousands of clones, 65% to 85% found once. Relapse after autologous stem cell transplantation occurred in every patient, and brentuximab vedotin exposure varied. The input for sequencing was peripheral blood mononuclear cells (PBMCs), taken at baseline. These receptors were taken from a human donor with classical Hodgkin lymphoma.

The chain carries TRBV19 and TRBJ2-1, with D perhaps TRBD2 (5 bases). CDR3 length equals 16 residues. V lost 3 bases, J lost 6 bases, and 18 bases lay in between. Germline CDR1 and CDR2: LNHDA and SQIVND (reference sequence). CDR3 bases: TGTGCCAGTAGTATCCCCCGGGGTAGCGAGGGCAATGAGCAGTTCTTC. Its protein is CASSIPRGSEGNEQFF.

This clone appeared a single time. This rearrangement joins TRBV4-2 to TRBJ2-3; D is undetermined. The CDR3 runs to 16 residues. CDR1 LGHNA and CDR2 YNFKEQ come from the germline V gene. V gave up 4 bases and J gave up 1 base, with 15 bases separating them. The CDR3 loop is CASSLRLVTGTDTQYF. As DNA, the CDR3 is TGTGCCAGCAGCCTCAGACTGGTTACGGGCACAGATACGCAGTATTTT.

The CDR3 region is CASRDRSGGTGELFF. CDR3 bases: TGCGCCAGCAGAGACAGGAGCGGCGGCACCGGGGAGCTGTTTTTT. V and J are TRBV5-1 and TRBJ2-2; maybe TRBD1 (6 bases). The CDR3 is 15 residues long. The V and J ends lost 5 bases and 4 bases respectively, with 15 bases between them. Germline loops: CDR1 SGHRS, CDR2 YFSETQ.

The J gene is TRBJ2-5, the V gene TRBV5-6, with D unresolved. CDR1 and CDR2 (germline): SGHDT, YYEEEE. V lost 4 bases, J lost 5 bases, and 18 bases lay in between. The CDR3 is 15 amino acids. CDR3 DNA sequence: TGTGCCAGCAGCAGTGACCAGGCCATCGGGGAGACCCAGTACTTC. This gives the protein CASSSDQAIGETQYF.

The V gene is TRBV27, the J gene TRBJ2-2; D unclear. The CDR3 has 15 residues. V was trimmed by 3 bases and J by 2 bases, leaving 10 bases between them. The germline CDR1 and CDR2 sequences are MNHEY and SMNVEV (reference sequence). The CDR3 here is CASSFWNTNTGELFF. CDR3 bases: TGTGCCAGCAGTTTCTGGAACACAAACACCGGGGAGCTGTTTTTT.

By its share, this clone is large. The chain joins TRBV7-2 to TRBJ1-5; no clear D. The CDR3 extends over 14 amino acids. The germline gives CDR1 SGHTA, CDR2 FQGNSA. The ends were cut back, 5 bases at V and 3 bases at J, with 11 bases in the middle. CDR3 nucleotides: TGTGCCAGCAGCCCCGTGGCGCCCAATCAGCCCCAGCATTTT. Protein: CASSPVAPNQPQHF.

In its sample, this clone was seen once. The J gene is TRBJ1-1, the V gene TRBV7-9, with 7 bases matching TRBD1. The CDR3 extends over 16 amino acids. Germline V gene lookup returns CDR1 SEHNR and CDR2 FQNEAQ (reference sequence). The trim removed 1 base at V and 6 bases at J, leaving 11 bases unmatched. The CDR3: CASSLGQGVMIPEAFF. CDR3 nucleotides: TGTGCCAGCAGCTTAGGGCAGGGGGTTATGATTCCTGAAGCTTTCTTT.

The chain has TRBV19 and TRBJ2-5; D gene unclear. This CDR3 spans 12 amino acids. The V and J ends lost 5 bases and 5 bases respectively, with 9 bases between them. Germline-derived CDR1 and CDR2 are LNHDA and SQIVND (reference sequence). The CDR3 sequence is CASSPGWETQYF. DNA for the CDR3: TGTGCCAGTAGTCCGGGCTGGGAGACCCAGTACTTC.

The chain uses TRBV5-5 and TRBJ1-1, with a weak D call TRBD1 (6 bases). Germline V CDR1 and CDR2: SGHKS, YYEKEE (reference sequence). V lost 7 bases and J lost 1, with 17 bases in between. The CDR3 is made up of 15 amino acids. The CDR3 DNA follows: TGTGCCAGCGCCCAAAGGGGGGCCCGGAACACTGAAGCTTTCTTT. It translates to CASAQRGARNTEAFF.

The chain joins TRBV19 to TRBJ1-1; D unresolved. V was trimmed by 5 bases and J by 4 bases, leaving 14 bases between them. CDR3 length: 14 amino acids. Germline V gene data show CDR1 as LNHDA and CDR2 as SQIVND (reference sequence). In DNA form, the CDR3 reads TGTGCCAGTAGTCTCGGGAGTGCTGTCACTGAAGCTTTCTTT. Its translation: CASSLGSAVTEAFF.

The genes are TRBV7-8 and TRBJ2-1; TRBD1 is a possible D gene (6 bases). Germline V gives CDR1 SGHVS, CDR2 FQNEAQ. CDR3 length: 16 amino acids. V lost 4 bases, J lost 7 bases, and 20 bases lay in between. The CDR3 sequence: CASSSGRVRRGNEQFF. CDR3 DNA: TGTGCCAGCAGCTCAGGACGGGTACGAAGGGGGAATGAGCAGTTCTTC. Together with reference TRBV7-8 and TRBJ2-1, the CDR3 gives the full variable domain: GAGVSQSPRYKVAKRGQDVALRCDPISGHVSLFWYQQALGQGPEFLTYFQNEAQLDKSGLPSDRFFAERPEGSVSTLKIQRTQQEDSAVYLCASSSGRVRRGNEQFFGPGTRLTVL.

The CDR3 DNA reads as TGTGCCAGCGGGGGAGCGGACTCTGGCTACACCTTC. It encodes CASGGADSGYTF. The chain carries TRBV7-9 and TRBJ1-2; maybe TRBD1 (5 bases). The CDR3 sequence is 12 residues long. Trimming pared 8 bases from V and 7 bases from J, leaving 14 bases between. Germline lookup yields CDR1 SEHNR and CDR2 FQNEAQ (reference sequence).

The chain couples TRBV7-2 to TRBJ2-1, with a possible D match to TRBD2 (5 bases). Trimming pared 1 base from V and 3 bases from J, leaving 22 bases between. CDR3 size: 19 residues. Germline assignment: CDR1 SGHTA and CDR2 FQGNSA. The CDR3 is CASSLGFGGPRIYYNEQFF. The CDR3 DNA reads TGTGCCAGCAGCTTAGGTTTCGGCGGGCCCAGGATTTACTACAATGAGCAGTTCTTC.

V gene TRBV6-1 combines with J gene TRBJ1-5, with D tentatively TRBD1 (5 bases). V lost 8 bases, J lost 0 bases, and 11 bases lay in between. CDR3 length: 14 amino acids. CDR1 is MNHNS and CDR2 is SASEGT in the germline V gene. CDR3 protein: CASRGTFSNQPQHF. In DNA form, the CDR3 reads TGTGCCAGCCGGGGGACTTTTAGCAATCAGCCCCAGCATTTT.

V gene TRBV7-9 combines with J gene TRBJ2-3, with D unclear. Trimming removed 7 bases from V and 0 bases from J, with 14 bases in between. CDR3 length: 15 residues. The germline V gene encodes CDR1 SEHNR and CDR2 FQNEAQ (reference sequence). CDR3 DNA sequence: TGTGCCAGCATCCGAGGAGCGATTAGCACAGATACGCAGTATTTT. It is translated as CASIRGAISTDTQYF.